One and the same sample provided the 18 T cell receptor beta chains below, sequenced in a study of T cell responses to AZD1222 COVID-19 vaccine (dated by TCRdb to the early 2020s). The library was made by the immunoSEQ multiplex PCR assay. TCRdb holds this immuneACCESS table with in-frame rearrangements only. Some clones are missing; in checked studies, unresolved V genes explain under half, and the rest has no known cause. The sample table lists under 200,000 clones, 85% to 95% of them with a count of one. The leading ten clones occupy 1% to 1.5% of the sample. What this sample's time point label stands for: baseline before first vaccination. Specimen: peripheral blood, collected on day 0 of AZD1222 vaccination. These receptors were obtained from an adult in good health.

V is TRBV5-4 and J is TRBJ2-5, with D unresolved. Germline assignment: CDR1 SGHNT and CDR2 YYREEE (reference sequence). The CDR3 sequence is 13 residues long. Deletions cut 4 bases from V and 4 bases from J, with 11 bases between. The chain's CDR3 is CASSQTELETQYF. In DNA, the CDR3 is TGTGCCAGCAGCCAGACCGAATTAGAGACCCAGTACTTC.

A single count supports this clone. The chain employs TRBV2 and TRBJ1-3; TRBD1 is a possible D gene (5 bases). CDR3 length equals 15 residues. The germline V gene has CDR1 SNHLY and CDR2 FYNNEI. Trimming left V 0 bases short and J 2 bases short, with 8 bases between. The CDR3 nucleotides read TGTGCCAGCAGTGAAGCGCAGGGCGCTGGAAACACCATATATTTT. Its translation: CASSEAQGAGNTIYF. The whole variable domain, remainder taken from reference TRBV2 and TRBJ1-3, is EPEVTQTPSHQVTQMGQEVILRCVPISNHLYFYWYRQILGQKVEFLVSFYNNEISEKSEIFDDQFSVERPDGSNFTLKIRSTKLEDSAMYFCASSEAQGAGNTIYFGEGSWLTVV.

DNA of the CDR3: TGTGCCAGCACCCGTCCGGGACAGAGAAACATTCAGTACTTC. This gives the protein CASTRPGQRNIQYF. This rearrangement joins TRBV11-2 to TRBJ2-4; 7 positions match TRBD1. This CDR3 has 14 residues. J was trimmed by 6 bases and V by 7 bases; bases with no gene match: 9. Germline lookup yields CDR1 SGHAT and CDR2 FQNNGV.

The V gene is TRBV7-3, the J gene TRBJ2-2; D is ambiguous. Looked up from germline, CDR1 is SGHTA and CDR2 is FQGTGA. The CDR3 sequence is 14 residues long. V dropped 1 base and J dropped 5 bases, with 8 bases sitting between them. This CDR3 is CASSLSSRTGELFF. The CDR3 DNA follows: TGTGCCAGCAGCTTAAGCAGCCGGACCGGGGAGCTGTTTTTT.

The chain has TRBV15 and TRBJ1-1; D possibly corresponds to TRBD1 (5 bases). The CDR3 spans 15 residues. Per germline, CDR1 LNHNV and CDR2 YYDKDF (reference sequence). V was clipped by 1 base and J by 4 bases, with 13 bases between them. CDR3 nucleotides: TGTGCCACCAGCAGAGGTGGACATCAATTCACTGAAGCTTTCTTT. Protein product: CATSRGGHQFTEAFF.

This chain links TRBV4-3 with TRBJ2-1; 15 bases line up with TRBD2. The CDR3 has 16 residues. Germline V lookup: CDR1 LGHNA, CDR2 YSLEER. The V segment lost 5 bases and the J segment 6 bases; nucleotides outside the gene matches: 5. As DNA, the CDR3 is TGCGCCAGCAGCGCCGGACTAGCGGGGGGGGGCAATGAGCAGTTCTTC. Residues: CASSAGLAGGGNEQFF.

V and J are TRBV19 and TRBJ1-2, with TRBD1 matching 10 bases. The CDR3 consists of 15 residues. V was clipped by 6 bases and J by 3 bases; unmatched bases: 7. Germline CDR1 and CDR2: LNHDA and SQIVND (reference sequence). CDR3 in DNA: TGTGCCAGTAGAAGACCGGGACAGGGGTACTATGGCTACACCTTC. Its protein is CASRRPGQGYYGYTF.

The V call is TRBV30, the J call TRBJ1-2; the match to TRBD1 covers 7 bases. CDR1 and CDR2 (germline): GTSNPN, SVGIG (reference sequence). There are 14 residues in the CDR3. The trim removed 2 bases at V and 3 bases at J, leaving 6 bases unmatched. This chain's CDR3 is CAWSPIGGDYGYTF. The CDR3 DNA reads TGTGCCTGGAGTCCGATAGGGGGCGACTATGGCTACACCTTC.

The CDR3 spells CASSSAGTNTEAFF. The CDR3 region has the DNA TGTGCCAGCAGTTCGGCAGGGACGAACACTGAAGCTTTCTTT. The chain couples TRBV6-5 to TRBJ1-1, with D perhaps matching TRBD1 (5 bases). This CDR3 has 14 residues. The ends were cut back, 4 bases at V and 1 base at J, with 10 bases in the middle. Germline CDR1 is MNHEY and CDR2 is SVGAGI.

V and J are TRBV4-2 and TRBJ1-2, with D unclear. V was cut by 0 bases and J by 7 bases, with 18 bases left in between. Per the germline V gene, CDR1 is LGHNA and CDR2 is YNFKEQ. The CDR3 has 16 amino acids. The CDR3 reads CASSQEVSGGSSGYTF. The CDR3 coding sequence is TGTGCCAGCAGCCAAGAAGTATCAGGAGGGTCCAGTGGCTACACCTTC.

V gene TRBV3-1 (or the pseudogene TRBV3-2) combines with J gene TRBJ1-5, with D unclear. Germline CDR1 LGHDT, CDR2 YNNKEL (reference sequence). The ends were cut back, 4 bases at V and 0 bases at J, with 7 bases in the middle. The CDR3 contains 14 residues. The CDR3 reads CASSPFPSNQPQHF. In DNA form, the CDR3 reads TGTGCCAGCAGCCCCTTCCCTAGCAATCAGCCCCAGCATTTT.

Comment on this clone: The same CDR3 also results from other DNA sequences found in this sample. The V call is TRBV30, the J call TRBJ2-7, with TRBD2 as a possible D gene (7 bases). The CDR3 spans 12 residues. CDR1 GTSNPN and CDR2 SVGIG come from the germline V gene (reference sequence). Trimming removed 5 bases at V and 0 bases at J, with 8 bases between. This CDR3 reads CAWGGASYEQYF. The CDR3, as DNA: TGTGCCTGGGGGGGGGCCTCCTACGAGCAGTACTTC.

The chain joins TRBV28 to TRBJ1-1; 9 positions match TRBD1. The V gene's germline CDR1 is MDHEN and CDR2 SYDVKM. The V gene end was trimmed by 4 bases and the J gene end by 1 base; junction bases not matched to a gene: 4. The CDR3 runs to 15 residues. The CDR3 spells CASSSGTGWNTEAFF. The CDR3 DNA reads as TGTGCCAGCAGTTCTGGGACAGGGTGGAACACTGAAGCTTTCTTT. Full variable domain (outside the CDR3, taken from reference TRBV28 and TRBJ1-1): DVKVTQSSRYLVKRTGEKVFLECVQDMDHENMFWYRQDPGLGLRLIYFSYDVKMKEKGDIPEGYSVSREKKERFSLILESASTNQTSMYLCASSSGTGWNTEAFFGQGTRLTVV.

This chain joins TRBV5-1 and TRBJ2-7; 8 bases map to TRBD1. The junction had 10 bases not matched to a gene; V was cut back by 3 bases and J by 2 bases. The length of the CDR3 is 16 residues. Germline CDR1 is SGHRS and CDR2 is YFSETQ. CDR3 in DNA: TGCGCCAGCAGCTCGCCAGCGGACAGGGCCCCCTACGAGCAGTACTTC. Protein sequence: CASSSPADRAPYEQYF.

V gene TRBV9 combines with J gene TRBJ2-7; TRBD1 agrees at 8 bases. The CDR3 has 15 residues. Germline-derived CDR1 and CDR2 are SGDLS and YYNGEE. V lost 0 bases, J lost 3 bases, and 5 bases stayed unmatched. The CDR3 DNA is TGTGCCAGCAGCGTAGGAGGGGACAGGAACTACGAGCAGTACTTC. Its protein product is CASSVGGDRNYEQYF.

The chain recombines TRBV11-1 with TRBJ1-1, with TRBD1 matching 7 bases. The CDR3 has 14 amino acids. Germline V lookup: CDR1 SGHAT, CDR2 FQDESV (reference sequence). V dropped 1 base and J dropped 1; count of bases not matched to a gene: 0. DNA for the CDR3: TGTGCCAGCAGCTTAGGGACAGGGAACACTGAAGCTTTCTTT. As protein: CASSLGTGNTEAFF.

The gene calls are TRBV5-1 and TRBJ1-3; the D gene is possibly TRBD1 (6 bases). Trimming stripped 5 bases from V and 4 bases from J, with 19 bases between. The CDR3 runs to 16 residues. Germline values: CDR1 SGHRS, CDR2 YFSETQ. The CDR3 is CASSSNAGATGNTIYF. DNA for the CDR3: TGCGCCAGCAGTTCGAACGCAGGGGCTACCGGAAACACCATATATTTT.

The chain is built from TRBV7-2 and TRBJ1-2, with no clear D. The CDR3 has 13 residues. CDR1 SGHTA and CDR2 FQGNSA come from the germline V gene. Deletions cut 5 bases from V and 5 bases from J, with 12 bases between. DNA of the CDR3: TGTGCCAGCAGCCCTGACACCCGGTATGGCTACACCTTC. Its translation: CASSPDTRYGYTF.